This T cell receptor (beta chain) emerged from a study of blood T cell repertoires in COVID-19. Source study methods: Quantification of nucleated cells was approximated via reference gene primer amplification. Sequenced by immunoSEQ multiplex PCR; TCRdb stores in-frame clones only, minus some. The D gene and trimming were derived from the DNA, and the V and J assignments and clone size from that table. The sample gives fewer than 500,000 clones, over 75% of which show up once; 1% to 1.5% is in the top ten. V gave up 3 bases and J gave up 2 bases, with 14 bases separating them. CDR3 size: 15 residues. CDR1 is SGHRS and CDR2 is YFSETQ in the germline V gene. Adults between roughly 18 and 90 years of age took part from 24 US areas. Clinical histories supplied by participants themselves formed the basis of cohort assignment. Cohort 3 recovery required two negative PCRs, clearance, or symptom resolution.

V and J are TRBV5-1 and TRBJ1-1; a possible D gene is TRBD1 (5 bases). The specimen sequenced was PBMCs or T cells enriched from blood (not recorded which). The receptor was isolated from a man aged 25-45 years who had recovered from COVID-19. CDR3 sequence (DNA): TGCGCCAGCAGCTCCAATCCGACAGCTAACACTGAAGCTTTCTTT. This encodes CASSSNPTANTEAFF.